The 25 T cell receptor beta chains below were found in one sample sequenced in a study of T-cell reconstitution after alpha-beta-depleted transplantation in children. It was with unique molecular identifiers that the TCRbeta library was prepared. In TCRdb, the PCR reads were re-called with MiXCR into one record per CDR3 protein. The sample has about 610,000 distinct CDR3 sequences, about a quarter seen once; the top ten hold about 35%. Specimen: PBMCs, collected before TCRalphabeta/CD19-depleted stem cell transplant. Every receptor here comes from a boy under two years old with Wiskott-Aldrich syndrome, due to receive a stem cell transplant.

Only a few counts were recorded for this clonotype. DNA for the CDR3: TGCGCCAGCAGTTGGCCCATGGGGACAGGGCGAACCGGGGAGCTGTTTTTT. This encodes CASSWPMGTGRTGELFF. The chain links TRBV10-2 to TRBJ2-2; 9 positions agree with TRBD1. The CDR3 contains 17 residues. From germline, CDR1 is WSHSY and CDR2 SAAADI. V lost 5 bases and J lost 5; bases outside the gene matches: 12.

This chain connects TRBV10-2 to TRBJ1-3; D is unresolved. This CDR3 is 13 amino acids long. The ends were cut back, 7 bases at V and 0 bases at J, with 7 bases in the middle. Germline V CDR1 and CDR2: WSHSY, SAAADI. In DNA form, the CDR3 reads TGCGCCAGCACGCCGTTCTCTGGAAACACCATATATTTT. Encoded protein: CASTPFSGNTIYF.

A single count supports this clonotype. The chain recombines TRBV20-1 with TRBJ2-1, with a weak D call TRBD2 (5 bases). Trimming stripped 4 bases from V and 2 bases from J, with 12 bases between. Germline loops: CDR1 DFQATT, CDR2 SNEGSKA (reference sequence). This CDR3 region has 14 residues. CDR3 nucleotides: TGCAGTGCTACGGCTAGCCGAACCTACAATGAGCAGTTCTTC. Its protein is CSATASRTYNEQFF.

This clonotype was detected a few times. The rearrangement joins TRBV28 to TRBJ2-7; TRBD1 matches 7 bases. The germline gives CDR1 MDHEN, CDR2 SYDVKM. CDR3 length: 15 amino acids. V shed 6 bases, J shed 2 bases, and the junction held 10 bases outside the gene matches. In DNA, the CDR3 is TGTGCCAGCAGCTTCCTTGACAGGGTTACCTACGAGCAGTACTTC. This gives the protein CASSFLDRVTYEQYF.

This clonotype was observed a handful of times. The rearrangement joins TRBV5-1 to TRBJ2-5; D is unclear. Germline CDR1 and CDR2: SGHRS and YFSETQ. CDR3 length: 15 amino acids. V lost 0 bases, J lost 2 bases, and 11 bases lay in between. The CDR3: CASSLAIGKQETQYF. CDR3 DNA sequence: TGCGCCAGCAGCTTGGCCATAGGAAAACAAGAGACCCAGTACTTC.

The chain uses TRBV7-6 and TRBJ2-1, with a possible D match to TRBD2 (5 bases). The ends were cut back, 5 bases at V and 9 bases at J, with 23 bases in the middle. Germline CDR1 and CDR2: SGHVS and FNYEAQ. There are 16 residues in the CDR3. For the CDR3, the DNA is TGTGCCAGCAGCCAAAACCTAGCAGACGTGGGTTGTGAGCAGTTCTTC. Its protein product is CASSQNLADVGCEQFF.

This chain connects TRBV7-2 to TRBJ2-1; D gene unclear. Germline CDR1 and CDR2: SGHTA and FQGNSA. V shed 4 bases and J shed 1 base, with 14 bases lying between them. The CDR3 is 16 residues long. This chain's CDR3 is CASSSYWLGSYNEQFF. The CDR3 region has the DNA TGTGCCAGCAGCTCCTACTGGCTAGGGTCCTACAATGAGCAGTTCTTC.

This clonotype was detected only a few times. The chain carries TRBV20-1 and TRBJ2-7, with a possible D match to TRBD1 (6 bases). The CDR3 totals 11 residues. The germline V gene has CDR1 DFQATT and CDR2 SNEGSKA (reference sequence). V lost 7 bases and J lost 4, with 11 bases in between. CDR3 residues: CSGQENYEQYF. The CDR3 bases are TGCAGTGGACAGGAAAATTACGAGCAGTACTTC.

This clonotype has just a few counts. V is TRBV5-6 and J is TRBJ2-6; weak D call: TRBD1 (6 bases). The CDR3 loop spans 13 amino acids. Germline assignment: CDR1 SGHDT and CDR2 YYEEEE. The germline V and J ends were trimmed by 3 bases and 8 bases, with 9 bases remaining between them. The CDR3 nucleotides are TGTGCCAGCAGCTCAGGGGCCACCAACGTCCTGACTTTC. It yields the protein CASSSGATNVLTF. Filled out from reference TRBV5-6 and TRBJ2-6, the complete variable domain reads DAGVTQSPTHLIKTRGQQVTLRCSPKSGHDTVSWYQQALGQGPQFIFQYYEEEERQRGNFPDRFSGHQFPNYSSELNVNALLLGDSALYLCASSSGATNVLTFGAGSRLTVL.

The chain joins TRBV28 to TRBJ2-3; the D is unclear. Germline V gene lookup returns CDR1 MDHEN and CDR2 SYDVKM. V was pared by 6 bases and J by 2 bases, with 15 bases between. The CDR3 extends over 15 amino acids. DNA of the CDR3: TGTGCCAGCAGCACGCCTGTGGCGGACACAGATACGCAGTATTTT. Translation gives CASSTPVADTDTQYF.

This clonotype was seen a few times. The chain employs TRBV9 and TRBJ2-7; D might be TRBD1 (5 bases). Germline-derived CDR1 and CDR2 are SGDLS and YYNGEE. This CDR3 is 15 amino acids long. Trimming took off 0 bases at V and 0 bases at J, with 10 bases between the two ends. The CDR3 nucleotides are TGTGCCAGCAGCGTAGGGGGCAGAACCTCCTACGAGCAGTACTTC. This gives the protein CASSVGGRTSYEQYF.

This clonotype occurred a few times. The chain joins TRBV7-8 to TRBJ2-1; 8 positions match TRBD2. The CDR3 length is 16 residues. The V gene's germline CDR1 is SGHVS and CDR2 FQNEAQ. Trimming at V came to 5 bases and at J to 4 bases, leaving 10 bases not matched to a gene. CDR3 in amino acids: CASSAYGTRKYNEQFF. The CDR3 DNA follows: TGTGCCAGCAGCGCATACGGGACTAGGAAGTACAATGAGCAGTTCTTC.

This clonotype was counted only a few times. This chain connects TRBV12-3 or TRBV12-4 to TRBJ2-7, with 8 bases identical to TRBD2. The CDR3 sequence is 14 residues long. V shed 2 bases, J shed 2 bases, and the junction held 2 bases outside the gene matches. The CDR3 protein is CASSLLSGTYEQYF. As DNA, the CDR3 is TGTGCCAGCAGTTTACTTAGCGGGACCTACGAGCAGTACTTC.

The CDR3 nucleotides read TGCAGTGCTAGTTCGGGGATTAGCACAGATACGCAGTATTTT. Translating it yields CSASSGISTDTQYF. The chain combines TRBV20-1 with TRBJ2-3; D might be TRBD2 (5 bases). Trimming removed 3 bases from V and 0 bases from J, with 10 bases in between. This CDR3 region has 14 residues. Germline V lookup: CDR1 DFQATT, CDR2 SNEGSKA (reference sequence).

The table lists this clonotype with a few counts. The chain links TRBV5-1 to TRBJ1-1; D might be TRBD1 (6 bases). Trimming stripped 3 bases from V and 5 bases from J, with 17 bases between. CDR1 is SGHRS and CDR2 is YFSETQ in the germline V gene. CDR3 length: 15 amino acids. The CDR3 DNA is TGCGCCAGCAGCTATGAAGGGGGTCAGTATACTGAAGCTTTCTTT. This codes for CASSYEGGQYTEAFF.

This clonotype was counted between two and nine times. The chain recombines TRBV3-1 with TRBJ2-3; 10 bases are shared with TRBD1. The ends lost 0 bases at V and 4 bases at J; junction bases unmatched: 7. Germline values: CDR1 LGHDT, CDR2 YNNKEL (reference sequence). The CDR3 spans 17 residues. CDR3: CASSQEPPGTGADTQYF. DNA of the CDR3: TGTGCCAGCAGCCAAGAACCCCCCGGGACAGGGGCAGATACGCAGTATTTT.

This clonotype was counted a few times. The chain joins TRBV20-1 to TRBJ2-7; TRBD2 matches at 7 bases. Germline CDR1 and CDR2: DFQATT and SNEGSKA (reference sequence). The CDR3 covers 15 residues. V lost 0 bases to trimming and J lost 7 bases; unmatched junction nucleotides: 12. For the CDR3, the DNA is TGCAGTGCTAGAGATTCGTCGAGCGGGATTCGGGAGCAGTACTTC. Protein product: CSARDSSSGIREQYF.

This clonotype was observed a handful of times. This chain uses TRBV9 with TRBJ2-7, with D possibly being TRBD1 or TRBD2 (5 bases each). The length of the CDR3 is 16 residues. The germline gives CDR1 SGDLS, CDR2 YYNGEE. With 3 bases removed from V and 0 bases from J, the gap between germline ends came to 16 bases. The CDR3 region is CASSALDRGGSYEQYF. The CDR3 DNA follows: TGTGCCAGCAGCGCCCTGGACCGGGGCGGCTCCTACGAGCAGTACTTC.

The rearrangement links TRBV20-1 to TRBJ2-4; 14 bases are a match to TRBD2. J lost 9 bases, V lost 6 bases, and 4 bases had no gene match. The CDR3 sequence is 13 residues long. The germline V gene has CDR1 DFQATT and CDR2 SNEGSKA (reference sequence). Here the CDR3 DNA reads TGCAGTGCGGGGACTAGCGGGAGCGGCATTCAGTACTTC. Amino acids: CSAGTSGSGIQYF.

This chain joins TRBV6-1 and TRBJ1-5, with a tentative D call TRBD1 (6 bases). CDR1 is MNHNS and CDR2 is SASEGT in the germline V gene. V lost 4 bases to trimming and J lost 4 bases, with 8 bases between them. CDR3 length: 13 residues. As DNA, the CDR3 is TGTGCCAGCAGTGTGACAGGAAATCAGCCCCAGCATTTT. It encodes CASSVTGNQPQHF.

This clonotype was seen ten or more times. The chain combines TRBV11-2 with TRBJ2-1, with a possible D match to TRBD2 (5 bases). Trimming shortened V by 9 bases and J by 0 bases, and 15 bases separated the two germline ends. Germline values: CDR1 SGHAT, CDR2 FQNNGV. CDR3 length: 15 residues. In nucleotides, the CDR3 is TGTGCCAGTAAAACCGTGGCGGGCTCCTACAATGAGCAGTTCTTC. Its translation: CASKTVAGSYNEQFF.

This CDR3 is CASSQESFSYEQYF. As DNA, the CDR3 is TGTGCCAGCAGCCAAGAATCCTTCTCCTACGAGCAGTACTTC. The V call is TRBV3-1, the J call TRBJ2-7, with D unresolved. Germline CDR1 is LGHDT and CDR2 is YNNKEL (reference sequence). CDR3 length equals 14 residues. V gave up 0 bases and J gave up 0 bases, with 6 bases separating them.

V and J are TRBV10-3 and TRBJ2-3, with 10 bases fitting TRBD1. Trimming cost V 6 bases and J 0 bases; bases outside gene matches: 0. The V gene's germline CDR1 is ENHRY and CDR2 SYGVKD. This CDR3 is built from 14 residues. CDR3 loop: CAIRGQGSTDTQYF. The CDR3 region has the DNA TGTGCCATCAGGGGACAGGGGAGCACAGATACGCAGTATTTT.

The rearrangement links TRBV20-1 to TRBJ2-1; no clear D. V lost 4 bases, J lost 2 bases, and 9 bases lay in between. Germline V gene data show CDR1 as DFQATT and CDR2 as SNEGSKA (reference sequence). This CDR3 is built from 13 residues. The CDR3 is CSAMGRAYNEQFF. The CDR3 coding sequence is TGCAGTGCTATGGGAAGGGCCTACAATGAGCAGTTCTTC.

This clonotype was seen more than once but under ten times. The chain recombines TRBV2 with TRBJ1-6; no definite D call. Looked up from germline, CDR1 is SNHLY and CDR2 is FYNNEI. V lost 3 bases and J 0 bases, leaving 6 bases between the germline ends. CDR3 length equals 15 residues. The CDR3 sequence: CASSDRSSYNSPLHF. CDR3 DNA sequence: TGTGCCAGCAGTGACAGGAGCTCCTATAATTCACCCCTCCACTTT.